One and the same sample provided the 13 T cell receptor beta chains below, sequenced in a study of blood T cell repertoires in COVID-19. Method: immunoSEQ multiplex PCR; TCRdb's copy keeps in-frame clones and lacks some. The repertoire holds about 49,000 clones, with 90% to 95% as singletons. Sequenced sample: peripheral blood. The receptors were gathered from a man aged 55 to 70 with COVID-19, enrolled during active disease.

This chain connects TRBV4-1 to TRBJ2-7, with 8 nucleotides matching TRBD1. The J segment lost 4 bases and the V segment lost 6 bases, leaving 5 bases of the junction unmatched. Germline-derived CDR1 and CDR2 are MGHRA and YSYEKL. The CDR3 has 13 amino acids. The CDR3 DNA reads TGCGCCAGCAGTGAAAACAGGGGGTACGAGCAGTACTTC. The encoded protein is CASSENRGYEQYF.

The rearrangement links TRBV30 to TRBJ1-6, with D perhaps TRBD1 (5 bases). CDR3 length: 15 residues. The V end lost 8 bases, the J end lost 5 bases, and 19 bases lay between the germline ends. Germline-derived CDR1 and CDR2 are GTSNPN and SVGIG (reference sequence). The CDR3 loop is CAATRQNHNNSPLHF. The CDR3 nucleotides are TGTGCCGCAACCCGACAGAACCATAATAATTCACCCCTCCACTTT.

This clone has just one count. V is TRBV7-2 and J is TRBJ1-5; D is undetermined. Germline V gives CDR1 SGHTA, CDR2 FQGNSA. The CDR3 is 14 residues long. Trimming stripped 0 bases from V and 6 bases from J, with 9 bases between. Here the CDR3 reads CASSLAGVSQPQHF. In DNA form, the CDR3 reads TGTGCCAGCAGCTTAGCAGGAGTTAGTCAGCCCCAGCATTTT.

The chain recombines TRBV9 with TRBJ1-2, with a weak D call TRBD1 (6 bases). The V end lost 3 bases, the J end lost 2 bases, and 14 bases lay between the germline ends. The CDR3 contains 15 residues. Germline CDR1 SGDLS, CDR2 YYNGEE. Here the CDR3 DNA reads TGTGCCAGCAGCGCGGCTCCAGGGGCCAACTATGGCTACACCTTC. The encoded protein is CASSAAPGANYGYTF. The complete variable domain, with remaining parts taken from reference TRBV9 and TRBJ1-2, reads DSGVTQTPKHLITATGQRVTLRCSPRSGDLSVYWYQQSLDQGLQFLIQYYNGEERAKGNILERFSAQQFPDLHSELNLSSLELGDSALYFCASSAAPGANYGYTFGSGTRLTVV.

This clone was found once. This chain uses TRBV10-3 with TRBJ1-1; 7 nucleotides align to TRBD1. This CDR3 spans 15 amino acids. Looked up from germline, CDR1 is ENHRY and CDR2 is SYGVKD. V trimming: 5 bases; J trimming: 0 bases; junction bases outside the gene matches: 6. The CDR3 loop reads CAISQTGQLNTEAFF. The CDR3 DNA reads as TGTGCCATCAGTCAGACGGGACAGTTGAACACTGAAGCTTTCTTT.

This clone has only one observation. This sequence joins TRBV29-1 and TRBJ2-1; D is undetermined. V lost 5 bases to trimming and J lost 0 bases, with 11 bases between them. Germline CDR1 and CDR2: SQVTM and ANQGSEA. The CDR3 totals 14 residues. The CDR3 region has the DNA TGCAGCGTTATCCCTCCCAGCTCCTACAATGAGCAGTTCTTC. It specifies CSVIPPSSYNEQFF.

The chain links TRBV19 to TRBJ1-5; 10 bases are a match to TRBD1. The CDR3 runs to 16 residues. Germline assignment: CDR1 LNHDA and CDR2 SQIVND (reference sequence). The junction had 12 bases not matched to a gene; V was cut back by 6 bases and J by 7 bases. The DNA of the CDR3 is TGTGCCAGTAGCCTAGGGGACAGGGGATTTGGGCAGCCCCAGCATTTT. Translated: CASSLGDRGFGQPQHF.

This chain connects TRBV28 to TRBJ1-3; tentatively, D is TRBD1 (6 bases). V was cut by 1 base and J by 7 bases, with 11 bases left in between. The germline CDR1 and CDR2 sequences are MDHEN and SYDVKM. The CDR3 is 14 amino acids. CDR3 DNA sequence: TGTGCCAGCAGTTTATACAGGGAAGGGAACACCATATATTTT. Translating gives CASSLYREGNTIYF.

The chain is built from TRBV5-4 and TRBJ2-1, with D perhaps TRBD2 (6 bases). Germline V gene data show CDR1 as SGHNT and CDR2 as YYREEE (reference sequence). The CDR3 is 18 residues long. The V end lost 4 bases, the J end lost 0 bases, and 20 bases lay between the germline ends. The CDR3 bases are TGTGCCAGCAGCGAACCAGCGGGCTGGGGTAGCTCCTACAATGAGCAGTTCTTC. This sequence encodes CASSEPAGWGSSYNEQFF.

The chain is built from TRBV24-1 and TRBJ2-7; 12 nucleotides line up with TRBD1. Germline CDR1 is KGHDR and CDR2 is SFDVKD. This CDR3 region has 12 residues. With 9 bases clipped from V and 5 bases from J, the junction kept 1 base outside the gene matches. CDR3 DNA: TGTGCCACCGGGACAGGGGGCGACGAGCAGTACTTC. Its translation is CATGTGGDEQYF.

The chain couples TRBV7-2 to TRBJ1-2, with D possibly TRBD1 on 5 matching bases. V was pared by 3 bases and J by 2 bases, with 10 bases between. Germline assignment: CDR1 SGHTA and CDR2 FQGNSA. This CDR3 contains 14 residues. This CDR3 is CASSFGGENYGYTF. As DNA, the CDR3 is TGTGCCAGCAGCTTCGGGGGAGAGAACTATGGCTACACCTTC.

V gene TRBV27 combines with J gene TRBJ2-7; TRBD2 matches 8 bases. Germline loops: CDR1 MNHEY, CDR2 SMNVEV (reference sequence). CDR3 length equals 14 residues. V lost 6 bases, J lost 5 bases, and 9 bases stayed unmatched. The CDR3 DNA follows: TGTGCCAGCAGCCTTATGGTAGCGGGGAACGAGCAGTACTTC. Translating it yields CASSLMVAGNEQYF.

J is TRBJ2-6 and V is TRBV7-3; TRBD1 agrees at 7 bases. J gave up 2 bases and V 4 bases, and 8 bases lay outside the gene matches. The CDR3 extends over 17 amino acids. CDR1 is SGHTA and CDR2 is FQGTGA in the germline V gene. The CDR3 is CASSSRQGRTGANVLTF. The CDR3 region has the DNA TGTGCCAGCAGCTCCCGACAGGGTCGAACTGGGGCCAACGTCCTGACTTTC. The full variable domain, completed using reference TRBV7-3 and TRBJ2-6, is GAGVSQTPSNKVTEKGKYVELRCDPISGHTALYWYRQSLGQGPEFLIYFQGTGAADDSGLPNDRFFAVRPEGSVSTLKIQRTERGDSAVYLCASSSRQGRTGANVLTFGAGSRLTVL.